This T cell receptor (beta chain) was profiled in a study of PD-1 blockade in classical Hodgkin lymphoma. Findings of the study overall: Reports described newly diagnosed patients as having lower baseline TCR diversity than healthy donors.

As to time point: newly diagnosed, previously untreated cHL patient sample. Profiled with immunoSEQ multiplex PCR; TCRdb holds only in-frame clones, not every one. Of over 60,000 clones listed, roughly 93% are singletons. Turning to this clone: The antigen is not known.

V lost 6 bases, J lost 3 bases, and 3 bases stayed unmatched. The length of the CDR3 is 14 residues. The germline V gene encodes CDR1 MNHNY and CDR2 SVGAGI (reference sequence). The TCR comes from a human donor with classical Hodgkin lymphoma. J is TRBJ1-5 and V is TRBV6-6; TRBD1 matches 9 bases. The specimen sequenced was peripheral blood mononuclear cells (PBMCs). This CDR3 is CASRRTGDNQPQHF. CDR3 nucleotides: TGTGCCAGCAGAAGGACAGGGGACAATCAGCCCCAGCATTTT.